A selection of T cell receptor beta chains follows, all from one sample in a study of cytomegalovirus exposure and HLA in healthy donors. Measured with immunoSEQ multiplex PCR; TCRdb has only the in-frame clones, and not every one. The sample table includes about 160,000 clones. Input material: PBMCs. The receptors were sampled from a woman aged 55-70 years in good health and CMV-seronegative. The CDR3 runs from the conserved cysteine through the conserved F or W. The order of the fields is V gene, D gene, J gene, CDR3 DNA, CDR3 protein. A D gene is named only where the DNA matches it firmly.

V gene: TRBV7-3; D gene: NA; J gene: TRBJ1-1; CDR3 DNA: TGTGCCAGCAGCCAGGGACACCTGAACACTGAAGCTTTCTTT; CDR3 protein: CASSQGHLNTEAFF
V gene: TRBV29-1; D gene: TRBD2; J gene: TRBJ2-3; CDR3 DNA: TGCAGCGTTAGGTCTAGCGGTAGGACAGATACGCAGTATTTT; CDR3 protein: CSVRSSGRTDTQYF
V gene: TRBV10-3; D gene: NA; J gene: TRBJ1-1; CDR3 DNA: TGTGCCATCCGAGGGGGATGGGACACTGAAGCTTTCTTT; CDR3 protein: CAIRGGWDTEAFF
V gene: TRBV7-2; D gene: NA; J gene: TRBJ2-7; CDR3 DNA: TGTGCCAGCAGCTCAAGGGGAGGAGGGACTTCGTTCTACGAGCAGTACTTC; CDR3 protein: CASSSRGGGTSFYEQYF
V gene: TRBV5-6; D gene: NA; J gene: TRBJ1-4; CDR3 DNA: TGTGCCAGCAGCCCCGGGGTATCCATGTGGACTAATGAAAAACTGTTTTTT; CDR3 protein: CASSPGVSMWTNEKLFF
V gene: TRBV6-5; D gene: TRBD2; J gene: TRBJ2-1; CDR3 DNA: TGTGCCACCTATCTAGCGGGGGGAGGACCCAATGAGCAGTTCTTC; CDR3 protein: CATYLAGGGPNEQFF
V gene: TRBV10-3; D gene: NA; J gene: TRBJ1-2; CDR3 DNA: TGTGCCATCAGTCCACAGGGTAGGGACTATGGCTACACCTTC; CDR3 protein: CAISPQGRDYGYTF
V gene: TRBV28; D gene: TRBD1; J gene: TRBJ1-5; CDR3 DNA: TGTGCCAGCAGTTTCCAGGGGGATAAGCTTTATCAGCCCCAGCATTTT; CDR3 protein: CASSFQGDKLYQPQHF
V gene: TRBV7-2; D gene: TRBD1; J gene: TRBJ1-2; CDR3 DNA: TGTGCCAGCAGCCCGGACAGGAACTATGGCTACACCTTC; CDR3 protein: CASSPDRNYGYTF
V gene: TRBV10-3; D gene: NA; J gene: TRBJ1-1; CDR3 DNA: TGTGCCATCAGTGAGAGGGGGACAACGAACACTGAAGCTTTCTTT; CDR3 protein: CAISERGTTNTEAFF
V gene: TRBV5-1; D gene: TRBD1; J gene: TRBJ1-1; CDR3 DNA: TGCGCCAGCAGCGGGACAGGCCTTCCTGAAGCTTTCTTT; CDR3 protein: CASSGTGLPEAFF
V gene: TRBV9; D gene: TRBD2; J gene: TRBJ2-5; CDR3 DNA: TGTGCCAGCAGCTTGGGACTAGCGGGGGGGCGACAAGAGACCCAGTACTTC; CDR3 protein: CASSLGLAGGRQETQYF
V gene: TRBV6-5; D gene: TRBD1; J gene: TRBJ1-2; CDR3 DNA: TGTGCCAACTCTAACACAGGGGAACATGGCTACACCTTC; CDR3 protein: CANSNTGEHGYTF
V gene: TRBV7-9; D gene: NA; J gene: TRBJ2-5; CDR3 DNA: TGTGCCAGCAGCCAAGGGACTGGAAAGGGAACCCAGTACTTC; CDR3 protein: CASSQGTGKGTQYF
V gene: TRBV19; D gene: NA; J gene: TRBJ2-3; CDR3 DNA: TGTGCCAGTAGACAGGGTTGGGGCACAGATACGCAGTATTTT; CDR3 protein: CASRQGWGTDTQYF
V gene: TRBV7-8; D gene: TRBD2; J gene: TRBJ2-6; CDR3 DNA: TGTGCCAGCAGCTTTAAATGGTATAGCGGGGGGGATTATGGGGCCAACGTCCTGACTTTC; CDR3 protein: CASSFKWYSGGDYGANVLTF
V gene: TRBV19; D gene: NA; J gene: TRBJ2-1; CDR3 DNA: TGTGCCAGTAGTACCACATATGAGCAGTTCTTC; CDR3 protein: CASSTTYEQFF
V gene: TRBV9; D gene: TRBD1; J gene: TRBJ2-1; CDR3 DNA: TGTGCCAGCAGCGGGACAGGGGGGTACAATGAGCAGTTCTTC; CDR3 protein: CASSGTGGYNEQFF
V gene: TRBV9; D gene: TRBD1; J gene: TRBJ2-5; CDR3 DNA: TGTGCCAGCAGCGGGCAGGGGGCGCGGGAGACCCAGTACTTC; CDR3 protein: CASSGQGARETQYF
V gene: TRBV7-3; D gene: TRBD2; J gene: TRBJ2-2; CDR3 DNA: TGTGCCAGCAGCTTAATGGTATCGGGGGGTCCCTCAGCTGTGCTCGGGGAGCTGTTTTTT; CDR3 protein: CASSLMVSGGPSAVLGELFF
V gene: TRBV5-4; D gene: NA; J gene: TRBJ1-1; CDR3 DNA: TGTGCCAGCAGCCCCCGGGAGGGCGGCATGAACACTGAAGCTTTCTTT; CDR3 protein: CASSPREGGMNTEAFF
V gene: TRBV27; D gene: TRBD2; J gene: TRBJ2-7; CDR3 DNA: TGTGCCAGCAGTTCCAGTTGGGGTAGCGGGAGCCGCGAGCAGTACTTC; CDR3 protein: CASSSSWGSGSREQYF
V gene: TRBV29-1; D gene: NA; J gene: TRBJ2-3; CDR3 DNA: TGCAGCGTTGAGGGCGGCCAGGGGATACATACGCAGTATTTT; CDR3 protein: CSVEGGQGIHTQYF
V gene: TRBV7-6; D gene: TRBD1; J gene: TRBJ2-7; CDR3 DNA: TGTGCCAGCAGTTACACGGGACAGGGGGCCTACGAGCAGTACTTC; CDR3 protein: CASSYTGQGAYEQYF
V gene: TRBV18; D gene: TRBD1; J gene: TRBJ2-4; CDR3 DNA: TGTGCCAGCTCAACGGGACAGGGCCGGGCCAAAAACATTCAGTACTTC; CDR3 protein: CASSTGQGRAKNIQYF
V gene: TRBV5-4; D gene: TRBD1; J gene: TRBJ1-1; CDR3 DNA: TGTGCCAGCGGCGACAGGGTTACTATGAACACTGAAGCTTTCTTT; CDR3 protein: CASGDRVTMNTEAFF
V gene: TRBV4-2; D gene: NA; J gene: TRBJ2-2; CDR3 DNA: TGTGCCAGCAGCGGAATTTCGGGGGCCGGGGAGCTGTTTTTT; CDR3 protein: CASSGISGAGELFF
V gene: TRBV11-3; D gene: NA; J gene: TRBJ2-2; CDR3 DNA: TGTGCCAGCAGTCCCCATAGGGGCACCGGGGAGCTGTTTTTT; CDR3 protein: CASSPHRGTGELFF
V gene: TRBV29-1; D gene: NA; J gene: TRBJ2-6; CDR3 DNA: TGCAGCCCTTCGGGACAAACTGTCACTCCTGGGGCCAACGTCCTGACTTTC; CDR3 protein: CSPSGQTVTPGANVLTF
V gene: TRBV6-5; D gene: NA; J gene: TRBJ2-1; CDR3 DNA: TGTGCCAGTAGACTAGGGGGCGACTCCTACAATGAGCAGTTCTTC; CDR3 protein: CASRLGGDSYNEQFF
V gene: TRBV19; D gene: NA; J gene: TRBJ1-5; CDR3 DNA: TGTGCCAGTAGTATAGGTCGGGGTTATAGCAATCAGCCCCAGCATTTT; CDR3 protein: CASSIGRGYSNQPQHF
V gene: TRBV14; D gene: TRBD1; J gene: TRBJ1-1; CDR3 DNA: TGTGCCAGCAGCCAACAGGGGGGCACTGAAGCTTTCTTT; CDR3 protein: CASSQQGGTEAFF
V gene: TRBV5-6; D gene: NA; J gene: TRBJ2-7; CDR3 DNA: TGTGCCAGCAGCCCTATTGGGCCCAACCCTCTAGCAGAGCAGTACTTC; CDR3 protein: CASSPIGPNPLAEQYF
V gene: TRBV19; D gene: NA; J gene: TRBJ2-7; CDR3 DNA: TGTGCCAGTAGTGTGACAGGTTTGAAGTCCGAGCAGTACTTC; CDR3 protein: CASSVTGLKSEQYF
V gene: TRBV5-4; D gene: NA; J gene: TRBJ2-3; CDR3 DNA: TGTGCCAGCAGCTTAAGCGGGTCTAGCACAGATACGCAGTATTTT; CDR3 protein: CASSLSGSSTDTQYF
V gene: TRBV18; D gene: TRBD2; J gene: TRBJ2-1; CDR3 DNA: TGTGCCAGCTTCCGGGGGGGTAGCAATGAGCAGTTCTTC; CDR3 protein: CASFRGGSNEQFF
V gene: TRBV2; D gene: TRBD2; J gene: TRBJ2-5; CDR3 DNA: TGTGCCAGCAGTGGGACTAGCGGGAGTGAGGAGACCCAGTACTTC; CDR3 protein: CASSGTSGSEETQYF
V gene: TRBV5-1; D gene: TRBD1; J gene: TRBJ2-7; CDR3 DNA: TGCGCCAGCAGCAAACAGACAGGGCTAAAAGTCTCCTACGAGCAGTACTTC; CDR3 protein: CASSKQTGLKVSYEQYF
V gene: TRBV5-1; D gene: TRBD1; J gene: TRBJ1-6; CDR3 DNA: TGCGCCAGCAGCTCCGACAGGGCGTGGAATTCACCCCTCCACTTT; CDR3 protein: CASSSDRAWNSPLHF
V gene: TRBV6-1; D gene: NA; J gene: TRBJ1-2; CDR3 DNA: TGTGCCAGCAAGAACAGGGACTATGGCTACACCTTC; CDR3 protein: CASKNRDYGYTF
V gene: TRBV7-6; D gene: NA; J gene: TRBJ2-6; CDR3 DNA: TGTGCCAGCAGTAGGGGTTTTCCCTCTGGGGCCAACGTCCTGACTTTC; CDR3 protein: CASSRGFPSGANVLTF
V gene: TRBV28; D gene: NA; J gene: TRBJ1-4; CDR3 DNA: TGTGCCAGCAGTTTGGGTCAGGGTAATGAAAAACTGTTTTTT; CDR3 protein: CASSLGQGNEKLFF
V gene: TRBV7-2; D gene: NA; J gene: TRBJ1-2; CDR3 DNA: TGTGCCAGCAGTTCGTCGACAGGTTCCGCCTATGGCTACACCTTC; CDR3 protein: CASSSSTGSAYGYTF
V gene: TRBV5-1; D gene: NA; J gene: TRBJ1-5; CDR3 DNA: TGCGCCAGCAGCTTGGACAGTCACAATCAGCCCCAGCATTTT; CDR3 protein: CASSLDSHNQPQHF
V gene: TRBV11-2; D gene: NA; J gene: TRBJ1-1; CDR3 DNA: TGTGCCAGCAGCTTTATGGCGAACACTGAAGCTTTCTTT; CDR3 protein: CASSFMANTEAFF
V gene: TRBV7-3; D gene: NA; J gene: TRBJ2-1; CDR3 DNA: TGTGCCAGCAGCTCAGACAACTATGAGCAGTTCTTC; CDR3 protein: CASSSDNYEQFF